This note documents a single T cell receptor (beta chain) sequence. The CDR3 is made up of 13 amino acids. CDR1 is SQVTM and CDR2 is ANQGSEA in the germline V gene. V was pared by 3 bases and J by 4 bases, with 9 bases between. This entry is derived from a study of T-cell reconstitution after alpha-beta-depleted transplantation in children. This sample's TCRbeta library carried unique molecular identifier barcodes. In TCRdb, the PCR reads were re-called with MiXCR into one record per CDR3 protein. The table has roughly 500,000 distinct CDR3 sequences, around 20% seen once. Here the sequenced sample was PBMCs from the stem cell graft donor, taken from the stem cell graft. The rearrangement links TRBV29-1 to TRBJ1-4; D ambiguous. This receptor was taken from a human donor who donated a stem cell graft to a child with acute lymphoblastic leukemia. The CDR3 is CSVEEQHNEKLFF. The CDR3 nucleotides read TGCAGCGTTGAGGAACAGCATAATGAAAAACTGTTTTTT.